These 24 T cell receptor beta chains were all obtained from the same sample, sequenced in a study of vaccination and CD4 T cells after COVID-19. Sequencing of the DNA from cultured CD4+ T cells was carried out with the Oncomine TCR Beta short-read assay. TCRdb passed the PCR reads through MiXCR, listing each CDR3 protein once. The sample has roughly 7,500 distinct CDR3 sequences, 70% seen once. The antigens these receptors bind are not known. The treatment here: approximately nine-day PBMC culture with coronavirus spike peptide pools or control peptides (ViraFEST assay). The sample consisted of CD4+ T cells from blood, cultured in vitro. These receptors were collected from a human donor who had recovered from COVID-19.

The gene calls are TRBV4-2 and TRBJ1-1; no definite D call. Between the trimmed V and J ends, which lost 0 bases and 4 bases, there was a span of 6 bases. This CDR3 has 13 residues. Germline V gene lookup returns CDR1 LGHNA and CDR2 YNFKEQ. This CDR3 reads CASSQDLVTEAFF. CDR3 nucleotides: TGTGCCAGCAGCCAAGATCTGGTCACTGAAGCTTTCTTT.

The table lists this clonotype with a few counts. The chain uses TRBV25-1 and TRBJ1-1, with a possible D match to TRBD1 (5 bases). Trimming shortened V by 1 base and J by 8 bases, and 5 bases separated the two germline ends. The V gene's germline CDR1 is MGHDK and CDR2 SYGVNS. The CDR3 covers 11 residues. The CDR3 nucleotides read TGTGCCAGCAGTGAATGGGGGGAAGCTTTCTTT. It codes for CASSEWGEAFF.

As DNA, the CDR3 is TGTGCCAGCAGTTATTGGGGAGACCAGCCCCAGCATTTT. Its translation: CASSYWGDQPQHF. V is TRBV6-2 or TRBV6-3 and J is TRBJ1-5, with no clear D. Deletions cut 3 bases from V and 7 bases from J, with 10 bases between. The CDR3 extends over 13 amino acids. The germline V gene encodes CDR1 MNHEY and CDR2 SVGEGT.

V usage is TRBV6-1 and J usage is TRBJ1-2; unclear D gene. Looked up from germline, CDR1 is MNHNS and CDR2 is SASEGT. The CDR3 totals 12 residues. Trimming pared 4 bases from V and 4 bases from J, leaving 7 bases between. This chain's CDR3 is CASSVAFYGYTF. The CDR3 DNA reads TGTGCCAGCAGTGTGGCGTTCTATGGCTACACCTTC.

The rearrangement links TRBV7-9 to TRBJ2-7; D possibly corresponds to TRBD2 (7 bases). Trimming removed 8 bases from V and 0 bases from J, with 17 bases in between. This CDR3 is built from 15 residues. Per the germline V gene, CDR1 is SEHNR and CDR2 is FQNEAQ (reference sequence). The CDR3 DNA reads TGTGCCAGCTTGGGGAGGGGGTCCCCCTCCTACGAGCAGTACTTC. Protein sequence: CASLGRGSPSYEQYF.

The chain recombines TRBV20-1 with TRBJ1-5; D is perhaps TRBD1 (6 bases). CDR1 and CDR2 (germline): DFQATT, SNEGSKA (reference sequence). V was shortened by 6 bases and J by 4 bases, with 19 bases between the two germline ends. The CDR3 length is 15 residues. The CDR3 sequence is CSAYQGREGNQPQHF. In DNA, the CDR3 is TGCAGTGCGTATCAGGGGCGCGAAGGGAATCAGCCCCAGCATTTT.

This clonotype was counted a few times. V is TRBV20-1 and J is TRBJ2-7, with 8 bases that match TRBD2. The CDR3 extends over 14 amino acids. After removal of 6 bases from V and 5 bases from J, the junction contained 12 bases not matched to a gene. Looked up from germline, CDR1 is DFQATT and CDR2 is SNEGSKA (reference sequence). CDR3 residues: CSAPRGGASHEQYF. The CDR3 coding sequence is TGCAGTGCGCCCCGGGGGGGAGCCTCTCACGAGCAGTACTTC.

In its sample, this clonotype was seen a few times. The chain has TRBV7-2 and TRBJ1-5; D uncertain. This CDR3 has 15 amino acids. The germline V gene has CDR1 SGHTA and CDR2 FQGNSA. The germline V and J ends were trimmed by 1 base and 2 bases, with 9 bases remaining between them. The CDR3 DNA is TGTGCCAGCAGCTTAGGGGGAGTCCGCAATCAGCCCCAGCATTTT. It specifies CASSLGGVRNQPQHF.

The rearrangement uses TRBV6-1 and TRBJ2-5; perhaps TRBD1 as D (6 bases). V was pared by 6 bases and J by 1 base, with 9 bases between. The V gene's germline CDR1 is MNHNS and CDR2 SASEGT. The CDR3 covers 13 residues. The CDR3 coding sequence is TGTGCCAGCAGCCAGACAGGCCAAGAGACCCAGTACTTC. Amino acids: CASSQTGQETQYF.

Written as DNA, the CDR3 is TGTGCCTGGAGTGCAACAGCGAACTATGGCTACACCTTC. Protein: CAWSATANYGYTF. The chain uses TRBV30 and TRBJ1-2; D remains unclear. Germline CDR1 reads GTSNPN; CDR2 reads SVGIG (reference sequence). The ends were cut back, 1 base at V and 2 bases at J, with 8 bases in the middle. There are 13 residues in the CDR3. Full variable domain (outside the CDR3, taken from reference TRBV30 and TRBJ1-2): SQTIHQWPATLVQPVGSPLSLECTVEGTSNPNLYWYRQAAGRGLQLLFYSVGIGQISSEVPQNLSASRPQDRQFILSSKKLLLSDSGFYLCAWSATANYGYTFGSGTRLTVV.

V usage is TRBV20-1 and J usage is TRBJ1-2; 7 nucleotides line up with TRBD1. Unmatched junction bases numbered 9, after V lost 0 bases and J lost 5 bases. Germline CDR1 DFQATT, CDR2 SNEGSKA (reference sequence). The CDR3 runs 15 residues. The CDR3 here is CSARDFYRGFYGYTF. The CDR3 bases are TGCAGTGCTAGAGATTTCTACAGGGGATTTTATGGCTACACCTTC.

This clonotype was counted between two and nine times. The CDR3 DNA sequence: TGTGCCAGCAGCTTCGGGACGGCCCAGGGGCCCCAGCATTTT. As protein: CASSFGTAQGPQHF. This chain uses TRBV7-8 with TRBJ1-5; a possible D gene is TRBD1 (5 bases). Trimming took off 3 bases at V and 9 bases at J, with 15 bases between the two ends. This CDR3 region has 14 residues. CDR1 SGHVS and CDR2 FQNEAQ come from the germline V gene. Combining the CDR3 with reference TRBV7-8 and TRBJ1-5 gives the whole variable domain GAGVSQSPRYKVAKRGQDVALRCDPISGHVSLFWYQQALGQGPEFLTYFQNEAQLDKSGLPSDRFFAERPEGSVSTLKIQRTQQEDSAVYLCASSFGTAQGPQHFGDGTRLSIL.

This clonotype was counted once. J is TRBJ1-2 and V is TRBV6-2 or TRBV6-3; the D is unclear. The V gene lost 0 bases and the J gene lost 6 bases, with 8 bases spanning the gap. The V gene's germline CDR1 is MNHEY and CDR2 SVGEGT. The length of the CDR3 is 13 residues. The CDR3 bases are TGTGCCAGCAGTTACTCACGGGAGGATGGCTACACCTTC. Encoded protein: CASSYSREDGYTF.

This chain joins TRBV12-3 or TRBV12-4 and TRBJ1-6; the match to TRBD1 covers 8 bases. Germline trimming cut 2 bases from V and 12 bases from J; bases unmatched to any gene: 6. CDR3 size: 14 residues. CDR3 protein: CASSLTGGGGPLHF. Here the CDR3 DNA reads TGTGCCAGCAGTTTAACAGGGGGAGGTGGACCCCTCCACTTT.

This clonotype was detected only once. At one boundary the junction diverges from the germline segment, which might be a read error. The rearrangement joins TRBV2 to TRBJ2-7; D possibly corresponds to TRBD2 (5 bases). The CDR3 runs to 13 residues. Germline-derived CDR1 and CDR2 are SNHLY and FYNNEI. The chain's CDR3 is CASSESEEGERYF. CDR3 nucleotides: TGTGCCAGCAGTGAAAGCGAAGAGGGCGAGCGGTACTTC.

V is TRBV20-1 and J is TRBJ1-6; D is perhaps TRBD1 (6 bases). Germline CDR1 is DFQATT and CDR2 is SNEGSKA (reference sequence). V lost 3 bases and J lost 9, with 24 bases in between. This CDR3 contains 17 residues. The CDR3 DNA is TGCAGTGCTAGGGACAGAGGCCTTAGGTTATTTGGTTCACCCCTCCACTTT. Its protein product is CSARDRGLRLFGSPLHF.

V usage is TRBV25-1 and J usage is TRBJ1-5; D remains ambiguous. The CDR3 runs to 14 residues. Looked up from germline, CDR1 is MGHDK and CDR2 is SYGVNS. Trimming shortened V by 5 bases and J by 3 bases, and 11 bases separated the two germline ends. This CDR3 is CASSWVGNNQPQHF. The CDR3 bases are TGTGCCAGCAGTTGGGTTGGAAACAATCAGCCCCAGCATTTT.

The V gene is TRBV20-1, the J gene TRBJ1-2; 9 bases line up with TRBD1. Per the germline V gene, CDR1 is DFQATT and CDR2 is SNEGSKA (reference sequence). There are 17 residues in the CDR3. The V and J ends lost 3 bases and 3 bases, in that order; junction bases with no gene match: 14. The CDR3 here is CSARAQTPGQGHYGYTF. The CDR3 DNA reads TGCAGTGCTAGGGCCCAAACCCCGGGACAGGGCCACTATGGCTACACCTTC.

This clonotype appeared a few times. The chain combines TRBV20-1 with TRBJ1-5; 9 nucleotides line up with TRBD1. The CDR3 is made up of 15 amino acids. Losses at the gene ends were 5 bases for V and 4 bases for J; bases not matched to a gene: 9. The germline V gene has CDR1 DFQATT and CDR2 SNEGSKA (reference sequence). This CDR3 is CSASSTGGGNQPQHF. For the CDR3, the DNA is TGCAGTGCTTCTTCGACAGGGGGAGGAAATCAGCCCCAGCATTTT.

The J gene is TRBJ1-1, the V gene TRBV10-3; D ambiguous. Germline V CDR1 and CDR2: ENHRY, SYGVKD. There are 12 residues in the CDR3. V lost 7 bases to trimming and J lost 6 bases, with 12 bases between them. The CDR3: CAITQQGPEAFF. CDR3 DNA: TGTGCCATCACCCAACAAGGGCCTGAAGCTTTCTTT.

The V call is TRBV5-4, the J call TRBJ1-1, with 11 bases matching TRBD1. CDR3 length: 16 amino acids. Germline CDR1 is SGHNT and CDR2 is YYREEE (reference sequence). Germline trimming cut 0 bases from V and 5 bases from J; bases unmatched to any gene: 6. CDR3 sequence: CASSLGGQGAKTEAFF. The DNA for the CDR3 is TGTGCCAGCAGCTTGGGAGGACAGGGGGCGAAAACTGAAGCTTTCTTT.

The rearrangement links TRBV12-3 or TRBV12-4 to TRBJ2-3; tentative D call: TRBD2 (6 bases). Trimming removed 5 bases at V and 9 bases at J, with 12 bases between. The CDR3 extends over 12 amino acids. CDR3 coding DNA: TGTGCCAGCAGTACGACTAGATCAACGCAGTATTTT. It translates to CASSTTRSTQYF.

The genes are TRBV29-1 and TRBJ2-7; a weak D match, TRBD1 (6 bases). Trimming cost V 7 bases and J 6 bases, with 16 bases left between them. The CDR3 sequence is 12 residues long. The V gene's germline CDR1 is SQVTM and CDR2 ANQGSEA. The CDR3 spells CSALVTGPEQYF. The CDR3 nucleotides are TGCAGCGCCCTTGTAACAGGGCCCGAGCAGTACTTC.

The J gene is TRBJ1-6, the V gene TRBV19; D remains unclear. Trimming took off 7 bases at V and 0 bases at J, with 7 bases between the two ends. CDR1 and CDR2 from the germline V gene are LNHDA and SQIVND (reference sequence). This CDR3 has 14 amino acids. CDR3 sequence reads: CASTSSSYNSPLHF. CDR3 in DNA: TGTGCCAGTACATCGAGCTCCTATAATTCACCCCTCCACTTT. The full variable domain, completed using reference TRBV19 and TRBJ1-6, is DGGITQSPKYLFRKEGQNVTLSCEQNLNHDAMYWYRQDPGQGLRLIYYSQIVNDFQKGDIAEGYSVSREKKESFPLTVTSAQKNPTAFYLCASTSSSYNSPLHFGNGTRLTVT.